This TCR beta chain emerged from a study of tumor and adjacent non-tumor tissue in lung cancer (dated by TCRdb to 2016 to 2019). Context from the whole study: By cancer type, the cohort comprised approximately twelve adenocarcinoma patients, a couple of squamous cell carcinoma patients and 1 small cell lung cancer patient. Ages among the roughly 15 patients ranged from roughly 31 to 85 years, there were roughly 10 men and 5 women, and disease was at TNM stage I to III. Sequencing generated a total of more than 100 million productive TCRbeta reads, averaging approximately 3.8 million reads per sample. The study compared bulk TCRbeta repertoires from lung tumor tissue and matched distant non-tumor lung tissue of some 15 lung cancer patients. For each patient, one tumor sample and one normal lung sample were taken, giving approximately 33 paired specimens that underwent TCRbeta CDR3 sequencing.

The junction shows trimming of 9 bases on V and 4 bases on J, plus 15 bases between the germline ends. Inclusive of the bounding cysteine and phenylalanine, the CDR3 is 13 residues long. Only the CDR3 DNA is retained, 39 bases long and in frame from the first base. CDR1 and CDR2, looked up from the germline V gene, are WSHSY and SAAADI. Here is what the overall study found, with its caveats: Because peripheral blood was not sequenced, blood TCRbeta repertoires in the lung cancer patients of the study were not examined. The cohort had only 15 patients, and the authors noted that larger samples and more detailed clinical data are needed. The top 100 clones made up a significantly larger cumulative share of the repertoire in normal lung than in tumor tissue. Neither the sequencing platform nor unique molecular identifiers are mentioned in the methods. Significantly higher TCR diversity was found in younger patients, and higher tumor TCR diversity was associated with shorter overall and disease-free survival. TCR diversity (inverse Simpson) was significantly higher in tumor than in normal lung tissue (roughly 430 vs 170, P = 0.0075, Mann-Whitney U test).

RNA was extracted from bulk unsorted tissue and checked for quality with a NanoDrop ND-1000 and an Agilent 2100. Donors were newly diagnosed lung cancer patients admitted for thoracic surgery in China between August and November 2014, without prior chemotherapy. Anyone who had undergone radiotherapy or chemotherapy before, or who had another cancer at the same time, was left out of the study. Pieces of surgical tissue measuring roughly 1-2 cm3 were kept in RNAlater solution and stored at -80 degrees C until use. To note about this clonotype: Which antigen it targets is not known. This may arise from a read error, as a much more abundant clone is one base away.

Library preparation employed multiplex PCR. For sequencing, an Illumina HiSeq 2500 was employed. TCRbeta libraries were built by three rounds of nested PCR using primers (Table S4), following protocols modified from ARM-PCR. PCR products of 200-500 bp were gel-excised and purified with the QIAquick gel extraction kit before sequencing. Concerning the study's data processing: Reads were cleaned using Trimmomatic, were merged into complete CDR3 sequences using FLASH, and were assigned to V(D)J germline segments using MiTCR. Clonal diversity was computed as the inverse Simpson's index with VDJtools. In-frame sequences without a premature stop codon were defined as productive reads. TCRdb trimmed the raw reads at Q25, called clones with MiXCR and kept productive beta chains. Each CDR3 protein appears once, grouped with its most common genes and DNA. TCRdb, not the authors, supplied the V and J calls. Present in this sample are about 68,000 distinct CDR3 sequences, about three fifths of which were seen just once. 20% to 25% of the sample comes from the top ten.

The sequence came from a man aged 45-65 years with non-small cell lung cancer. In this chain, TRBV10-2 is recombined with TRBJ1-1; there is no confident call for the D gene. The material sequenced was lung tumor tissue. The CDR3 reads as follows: CASRLNSATEAFF. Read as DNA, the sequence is TGCGCCAGTCGCCTAAACAGTGCCACTGAAGCTTTCTTT.